The T cell receptor (beta chain) described here comes from a study of blood T cells in healthy people across ages (dated by TCRdb to between 2015 and 2016). The study in broad terms: In model experiments, template switching captured roughly one uniquely barcoded TCR beta cDNA molecule for every two T cells. The study measured age-related changes in TCR beta repertoire diversity using deep sequencing normalized with unique cDNA molecular identifiers. The donors were split into four age groups: young (average about 16 years), middle-aged (about 40), aged (62) and long-lived (over 80). Using the same blood draw, the study looked at two additional independent replicas of 1 million unique cDNA reads for two donors, one aged 18 to 30 and the other aged 80 or older. The paper as a whole reports these results and caveats: Observed TCR beta diversity per million T cells fell roughly linearly with age, and a significant reduction was already apparent by age about 36. The long-lived group showed more naive CD4+ T cells, fewer expanded clones and increased TCR diversity than the aged group, suggesting age selection. Estimates of total diversity based on one million sequenced T cells were regarded as lower bounds and as underestimates. The CMV infection status of donors was not known, potentially confounding age-related changes in expanded clonotypes. The percentage of naive T cells measured by flow cytometry correlated strongly with observed TCR beta diversity. Since profiling was done on bulk unsorted PBMCs, naive and antigen-experienced compartments could not be conclusively compared.

Between the V and J ends, shortened by 10 bases and 4 bases respectively, the junction contains 16 bases. CDR1 is given as MNHNY and CDR2 as SVGAGI, both from the germline V gene (reference sequence). The CDR3, cysteine through phenylalanine, is 14 amino acids long. CDR3 DNA is the only sequence kept; it has 42 bases, read in frame from the first base. The donors were roughly 38 Caucasian individuals from Russia, aged 6 to 90 years, who were systemically healthy. Around 10 milliliters of peripheral blood were collected from each donor into EDTA-treated Vacutainer tubes. PBMCs were isolated by Ficoll-Paque density-gradient centrifugation, with at least 7 million obtained per sample. Total RNA, at least 6 micrograms per sample, was extracted from PBMCs with Trizol reagent. For every donor, flow cytometry on a PBMC aliquot measured the percentage of naive CD45RAhigh/CD27high T cells. Regarding this clonotype: The target of this receptor is not known. Base qualities are not recorded, but no much larger clone differs from it by a single base.

Library creation used 5' RACE. TCRdb names Illumina HiSeq 2500 as the instrument used. A second roughly 7 to 11 cycle PCR used a sample-barcoded 5' primer and a J-beta primer mix. A unique molecular identifier was introduced onto each TCR beta cDNA molecule by a template-switch 5' adaptor carrying 12 random nucleotides. Each sample yielded at least 3 million CDR3-containing paired-end reads. All of the RNA was converted into first-strand cDNA using the Mint cDNA synthesis kit, with a TRBC-specific oligonucleotide serving as the primer. Following uracil-DNA glycosylase treatment, a first 18-cycle PCR with universal primers M1SS and BC2_uni_R was performed on all cDNA. The authors' analysis ran thus. For normalization, 1 million high-quality reads, each with a distinct molecular identifier, were randomly selected from each sample. Instead of being binned into consensus sequences, reads that shared molecular identifiers were thrown out. MiTCR, with a Q25 quality threshold and the strictest error-elimination algorithm, was used for CDR3 identification, clonotype clustering and error correction. Lower-bound total TCR beta diversity was estimated with a nonparametric unseen species model using Euler transformation. TCRdb applied fastp at Q25 and MiXCR to the public reads, then kept only in-frame beta chains. Rows with one shared CDR3 protein collapse into an entry with the most common genes and DNA. These V and J calls originate from TCRdb's pipeline instead of the authors' own analysis. The sample table shows over 750,000 distinct CDR3 sequences, and 25% are seen once. The ten largest clonotypes hold around 9.2% of the sample.

Separately, the same data were catalogued under a study of T cells of mothers and their children. Per the second study: Donors were nine systemically healthy Caucasian individuals: three mothers and their six children. cDNA synthesis used all of the extracted RNA, with approximately 1.4 ug of RNA in each 15 ul reaction. In the second PCR, sample barcodes and 2-4 random nucleotides were introduced via the M1S primer. More than 9.5 million TCR beta CDR3 reads were obtained from each mother, and about 3 million reads were obtained from each child. Thymic selection similarly shapes TCR recombination output in related and unrelated pairs, with minor effect from inherited differences. Normalized repertoire overlap in related mother-child pairs was always slightly higher than in unrelated mother-child pairs, but the difference was never significant. Persistent microchimeric T cell clones were not detected, at a sensitivity of around 100 clones per million clonotypes. To look for features that set related mother-child pairs apart from unrelated individuals, the researchers ran deep NGS to compare the TCR beta repertoires of mothers and children. The mean age was about 40 +/- 4 years for the mothers and about 12 +/- 4 years for the children. Libraries were sequenced on Illumina HiSeq 2000 with 100+100 nt paired-end reads after adapter ligation with NEBNext reagents. To prevent cross-contamination, the mother and child libraries were prepared one month apart and sequenced in separate runs. For each donor, somewhere between 500,000 and 2,000,000 distinct TCR beta clonotypes were identified. Naive TCR beta clonotypes were estimated from low-frequency clonotypes matched to each donor's FACS-determined naive share, without sorting.

Recombination connected TRBV6-6 to TRBJ2-2; D gene: possibly TRBD2, on 5 matching bases. The TCR sequence derives from a boy between 10 and 17 years old in good health. The sequenced sample consisted of blood. DNA sequence: TGTGCCACCCGGTCCGGGGTAGTCACCGGGGAGCTGTTTTTT. It codes for CATRSGVVTGELFF.